This T cell receptor (beta chain) originates from a study of blood T cell repertoires in COVID-19 (dated by TCRdb to 2018 to 2020). For the wider study: The collaborator samples originated in the United States, Italy and Spain and spanned the acute and convalescent phases of COVID-19. The material from the prospective study consisted of cDNA or gDNA derived from T cells, B-cell-depleted T cells, or PBMCs. The dataset comprised deeply sampled blood TCRbeta repertoires from subjects exposed to, actively infected with, or recovered from COVID-19. The repertoires were released in a freely available public database intended as a resource for research on the immune response to SARS-CoV-2. The samples were drawn from the first 160 participants of the ongoing ImmuneRACE study and from over 950 subjects provided by 6 global collaborators. A de-identified subject ID, COVID-19 status, age in years and sex were almost always included in the sample metadata. Where available, HLA class I and class II types were taken from metadata supplied by the sample provider and were not determined by assay-based typing. Study-wide findings and limitations: Clinical and demographic metadata were provided uncurated, with the amount varying by source and participant.

The CDR3 runs 16 amino acids, cysteine and phenylalanine included. Only the CDR3 part of the read is kept: 48 bases, read in frame from the first base. V and J are trimmed by 4 bases and 3 bases, and the gene matches miss 11 bases of the junction. The germline V gene yields SGHNT for CDR1 and YENEEA for CDR2. The collaborating institutions used their own protocols to collect whole blood in K2EDTA tubes. For TCRbeta analysis, collaborator samples were shipped as frozen whole blood, as isolated PBMCs, or as DNA extracted from either sample type. As regards this clone: Its antigen specificity is not known. Base quality data are lacking; no much larger clone is found one base away.

The immunoSEQ Assay, a bias-controlled multiplex PCR, was used to amplify TCRbeta CDR3 regions from genomic DNA. On the study's bioinformatics: The number of nucleated cells in each sample was estimated by amplification of reference gene primers within the assay. To quantify the absolute abundance of each unique TCRbeta CDR3 rearrangement, sequence reads were collapsed and filtered. For each sample, productive Simpson clonality was calculated by taking the square root of Simpson's diversity index across productive rearrangements. Entries here come from immuneACCESS through TCRdb and include only in-frame sequences with V and J called. Some clones fail to appear in such tables; in the studies checked, an unresolved V gene covers under half of the shortfall, and the cause of the remainder is unknown. V, J and clone size were drawn from that table, and D and trimming were deduced from the DNA. A total of 160,000 or so clones appear in this sample, roughly 84% of them only once. Jointly, the top ten make up 1.5% to 1.7% of the sample.

Recombination linked TRBV11-3 to TRBJ2-7, with TRBD1 identical over 8 junction bases. The source of this sequence is a human donor in a cohort sampled during active COVID-19. Sequencing was done on a sample of peripheral blood. The DNA reads TGTGCCAGCAGCTCCCAGGGGGCAGGGGGCGGCTACGAGCAGTACTTC. This translates into CASSSQGAGGGYEQYF. The full variable domain, completed from the reference TRBV11-3 and TRBJ2-7 proteins outside the CDR3, reads EAGVVQSPRYKIIEKKQPVAFWCNPISGHNTLYWYLQNLGQGPELLIRYENEEAVDDSQLPKDRFSAERLKGVDSTLKIQPAELGDSAVYLCASSSQGAGGGYEQYFGPGTRLTVT.